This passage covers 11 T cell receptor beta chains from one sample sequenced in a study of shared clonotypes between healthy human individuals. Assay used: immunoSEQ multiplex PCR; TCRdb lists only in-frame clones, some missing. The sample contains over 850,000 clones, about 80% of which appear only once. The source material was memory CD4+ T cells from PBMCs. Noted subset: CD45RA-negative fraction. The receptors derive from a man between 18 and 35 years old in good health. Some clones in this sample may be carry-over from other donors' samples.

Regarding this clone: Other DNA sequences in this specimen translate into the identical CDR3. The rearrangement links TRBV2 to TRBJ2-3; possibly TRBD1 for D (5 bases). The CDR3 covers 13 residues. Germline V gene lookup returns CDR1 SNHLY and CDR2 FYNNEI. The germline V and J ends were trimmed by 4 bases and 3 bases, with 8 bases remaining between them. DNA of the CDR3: TGTGCCAGCAGTGTTCAGGGAACAGATACGCAGTATTTT. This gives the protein CASSVQGTDTQYF.

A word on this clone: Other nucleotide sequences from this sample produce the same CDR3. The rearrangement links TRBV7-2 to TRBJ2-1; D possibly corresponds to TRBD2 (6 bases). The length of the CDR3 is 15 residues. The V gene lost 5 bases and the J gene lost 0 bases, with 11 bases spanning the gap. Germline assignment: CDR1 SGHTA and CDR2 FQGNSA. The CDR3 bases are TGTGCCAGCAGCCCTAGCGCGAGCTCCTACAATGAGCAGTTCTTC. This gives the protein CASSPSASSYNEQFF.

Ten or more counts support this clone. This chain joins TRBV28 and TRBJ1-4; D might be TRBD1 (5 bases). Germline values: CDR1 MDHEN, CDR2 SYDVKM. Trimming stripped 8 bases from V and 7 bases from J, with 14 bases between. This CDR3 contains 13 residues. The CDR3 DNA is TGTGCCAGCTCCCAGGGATCGGTTGAAAAACTGTTTTTT. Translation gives CASSQGSVEKLFF.

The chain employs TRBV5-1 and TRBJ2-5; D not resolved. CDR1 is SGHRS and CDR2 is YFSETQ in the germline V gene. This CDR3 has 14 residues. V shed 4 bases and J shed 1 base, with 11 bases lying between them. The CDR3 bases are TGCGCCAGCAGCATCGGCTCAGTCCAAGAGACCCAGTACTTC. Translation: CASSIGSVQETQYF.

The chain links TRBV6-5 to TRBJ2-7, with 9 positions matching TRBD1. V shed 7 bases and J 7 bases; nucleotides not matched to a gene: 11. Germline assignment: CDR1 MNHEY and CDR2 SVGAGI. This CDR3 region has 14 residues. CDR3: CASTPLDRGGEQYF. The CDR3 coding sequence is TGTGCCAGCACCCCCCTGGACAGGGGAGGAGAGCAGTACTTC.

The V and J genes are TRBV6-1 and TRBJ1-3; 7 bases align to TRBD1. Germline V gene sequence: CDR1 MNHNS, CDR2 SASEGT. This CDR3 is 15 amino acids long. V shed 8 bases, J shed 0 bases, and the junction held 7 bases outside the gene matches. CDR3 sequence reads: CASETYRGSGNTIYF. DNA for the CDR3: TGTGCCAGCGAAACCTACAGGGGCTCTGGAAACACCATATATTTT.

CDR3 in DNA: TGCGCCAGCAGCCAGGGGGCGGGGACGGTCCTATACGAGCAGTACTTC. It encodes CASSQGAGTVLYEQYF. The chain recombines TRBV5-1 with TRBJ2-7; TRBD1 aligns across 8 bases. CDR1 SGHRS and CDR2 YFSETQ come from the germline V gene. Trimming took 4 bases from V and 4 from J; bases not matched to a gene: 13. The CDR3 is made up of 16 amino acids. Full variable domain (rest looked up from reference TRBV5-1 and TRBJ2-7): KAGVTQTPRYLIKTRGQQVTLSCSPISGHRSVSWYQQTPGQGLQFLFEYFSETQRNKGNFPGRFSGRQFSNSRSEMNVSTLELGDSALYLCASSQGAGTVLYEQYFGPGTRLTVT.

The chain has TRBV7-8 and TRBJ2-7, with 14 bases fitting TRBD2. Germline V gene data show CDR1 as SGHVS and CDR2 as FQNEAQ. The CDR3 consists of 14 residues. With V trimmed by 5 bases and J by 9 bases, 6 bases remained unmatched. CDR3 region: CASSTGTSGSRQYF. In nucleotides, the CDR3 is TGTGCCAGCAGCACCGGGACTAGCGGGAGTAGGCAGTACTTC.

For the CDR3, the DNA is TGTGCCAGCAGTTACCAGCGGGGGGGGACAGATACGCAGTATTTT. Encoded protein: CASSYQRGGTDTQYF. The chain has TRBV25-1 and TRBJ2-3, with TRBD2 identical over 10 bases. The length of the CDR3 is 15 residues. Germline-derived CDR1 and CDR2 are MGHDK and SYGVNS. V gave up 5 bases and J gave up 3 bases; unmatched junction bases: 5.

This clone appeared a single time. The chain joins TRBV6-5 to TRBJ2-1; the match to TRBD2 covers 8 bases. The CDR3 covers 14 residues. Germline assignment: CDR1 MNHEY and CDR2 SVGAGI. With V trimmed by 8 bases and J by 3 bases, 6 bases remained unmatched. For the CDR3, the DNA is TGTGCCAGCCGGAGCGGGAGTCTCTACAATGAGCAGTTCTTC. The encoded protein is CASRSGSLYNEQFF.

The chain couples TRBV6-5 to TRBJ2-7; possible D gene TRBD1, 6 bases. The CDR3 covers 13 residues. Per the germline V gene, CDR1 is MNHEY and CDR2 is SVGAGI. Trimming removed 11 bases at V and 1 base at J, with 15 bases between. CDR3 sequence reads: CAAGVVGSYEQYF. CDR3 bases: TGTGCCGCAGGGGTAGTTGGATCCTACGAGCAGTACTTC.